The 20 T cell receptor beta chains reported below all come from one sample, sequenced in a study of HIV-infected patients and healthy controls. About 500 ng RNA was reverse transcribed with alpha and beta constant-region primers. Separate chain-specific third strand synthesis with multiplexing indices produced the alpha and beta libraries. TCRdb analysed the 5' RACE reads with MiXCR anew, one entry per CDR3 protein. The profile shows roughly 4,000 distinct CDR3 sequences, approximately 8% of them singletons. Antiretroviral therapy had run roughly three months, about 14 weeks, before follow-up blood collection. The repertoire came from unfractionated whole blood and reflected all unsorted peripheral T cells. The specimen was blood, collected during antiretroviral therapy. All receptors come from an adult with HIV infection.

This clonotype was seen ten or more times. This sequence joins TRBV6-6 and TRBJ2-2, with D perhaps TRBD2 (6 bases). The CDR3 runs to 16 residues. In germline, CDR1 is MNHNY, CDR2 SVGAGI (reference sequence). V gave up 7 bases and J gave up 4 bases, with 19 bases separating them. CDR3 protein: CASITRGGFSTGELFF. The DNA for the CDR3 is TGTGCCAGCATCACCCGCGGAGGGTTCAGCACCGGGGAGCTGTTTTTT.

This clonotype is medium-sized within its sample. The chain uses TRBV20-1 and TRBJ2-5, with D uncertain. V lost 0 bases and J lost 7, with 9 bases in between. The length of the CDR3 is 12 residues. CDR1 DFQATT and CDR2 SNEGSKA come from the germline V gene (reference sequence). The CDR3 region has the DNA TGCAGTGCTAGAGATGGGATGGGGACCCAGTACTTC. It codes for CSARDGMGTQYF.

The chain carries TRBV5-6 and TRBJ2-3, with D possibly called TRBD1 or TRBD2 (5 bases each). The CDR3 consists of 15 residues. V gave up 4 bases and J gave up 2 bases, with 14 bases separating them. Germline loops: CDR1 SGHDT, CDR2 YYEEEE. Here the CDR3 reads CASSLTGPFTDTQYF. The CDR3 DNA reads TGTGCCAGCAGCCTGACGGGGCCCTTCACAGATACGCAGTATTTT.

The chain recombines TRBV20-1 with TRBJ2-7; D remains unclear. Trimming removed 3 bases at V and 0 bases at J, with 12 bases between. This CDR3 contains 14 residues. Germline lookup yields CDR1 DFQATT and CDR2 SNEGSKA (reference sequence). The DNA for the CDR3 is TGCAGTGCTAGGTACCCTTGGGGCTCCTACGAGCAGTACTTC. Protein product: CSARYPWGSYEQYF.

This clonotype occurred many times. V is TRBV5-6 and J is TRBJ2-7; 7 nucleotides line up with TRBD1. The junction had 6 bases not matched to a gene; V was cut back by 4 bases and J by 2 bases. This CDR3 comprises 14 residues. Looked up from germline, CDR1 is SGHDT and CDR2 is YYEEEE. The CDR3 loop is CASSRGQLPYEQYF. In DNA, the CDR3 is TGTGCCAGCAGCCGGGGACAGCTCCCCTACGAGCAGTACTTC.

This clonotype was counted ten times or more. As DNA, the CDR3 is TGTGCCAGCAGCCGTAGTCAAATGAACACTGAAGCTTTCTTT. Protein product: CASSRSQMNTEAFF. J is TRBJ1-1 and V is TRBV12-3 or TRBV12-4; D unclear. V was shortened by 6 bases and J by 0 bases, with 11 bases between the two germline ends. This CDR3 has 14 amino acids.

This clonotype was observed at least ten times. V and J are TRBV29-1 and TRBJ1-1; D unresolved. The CDR3 contains 15 residues. V lost 7 bases and J 3 bases, leaving 21 bases between the germline ends. CDR1 is SQVTM and CDR2 is ANQGSEA in the germline V gene. The chain's CDR3 is CSAHSRMDGDTEAFF. The DNA for the CDR3 is TGCAGCGCCCATTCCCGAATGGATGGGGACACTGAAGCTTTCTTT.

This clonotype was observed a handful of times. The J gene is TRBJ2-7, the V gene TRBV19, with D possibly being TRBD2 (6 bases). Germline V gene sequence: CDR1 LNHDA, CDR2 SQIVND (reference sequence). V was trimmed by 1 base and J by 3 bases, leaving 13 bases between them. The CDR3 is 15 residues long. CDR3 region: CASSIGAGRIYEQYF. CDR3 nucleotide sequence: TGTGCCAGTAGTATAGGGGCGGGACGGATCTACGAGCAGTACTTC.

This clonotype was seen ten or more times. V is TRBV2 and J is TRBJ2-4, with D tentatively TRBD2 (6 bases). The CDR3 sequence is 19 residues long. The germline V gene encodes CDR1 SNHLY and CDR2 FYNNEI. V lost 1 base and J 2 bases, leaving 21 bases between the germline ends. This CDR3 reads CASSEEGLEEWGTKNIQYF. The CDR3 bases are TGTGCCAGCAGTGAAGAGGGACTGGAGGAATGGGGGACCAAAAACATTCAGTACTTC.

At least ten counts were recorded for this clonotype. This chain links TRBV29-1 with TRBJ2-7, with D possibly TRBD2 on 7 matching bases. Trimming took off 4 bases at V and 6 bases at J, with 16 bases between the two ends. CDR1 is SQVTM, CDR2 ANQGSEA, per germline. The length of the CDR3 is 13 residues. CDR3 sequence reads: CSVAREGGTEQYF. The CDR3 DNA is TGCAGCGTTGCGAGGGAGGGGGGCACCGAGCAGTACTTC.

This clonotype occurred many times. This chain's CDR3 is CASSSGQSQRHSNQPQHF. CDR3 nucleotides: TGTGCCAGCAGCTCGGGACAGTCTCAAAGACATAGCAATCAGCCCCAGCATTTT. This chain uses TRBV7-9 with TRBJ1-5, with 7 bases identical to TRBD1. CDR1 and CDR2 from the germline V gene are SEHNR and FQNEAQ (reference sequence). This CDR3 comprises 18 residues. V shed 4 bases and J 0 bases; nucleotides not matched to a gene: 12.

In its sample, this clonotype ranks as medium-sized. The chain's CDR3 is CAILRVGPNTGELFF. The CDR3 bases are TGTGCCATCCTCAGGGTAGGGCCGAACACCGGGGAGCTGTTTTTT. V and J are TRBV10-3 and TRBJ2-2; a weak D match, TRBD1 (5 bases). V was clipped by 8 bases and J by 0 bases, with 13 bases between them. The CDR3 consists of 15 residues. The germline V gene encodes CDR1 ENHRY and CDR2 SYGVKD.

The chain joins TRBV6-2 or TRBV6-3 to TRBJ2-4, with a weak D call TRBD1 (6 bases). V gave up 6 bases and J gave up 7 bases, with 10 bases separating them. The CDR3 covers 12 residues. The germline CDR1 and CDR2 sequences are MNHEY and SVGEGT. CDR3 nucleotide sequence: TGTGCCAGCAGATTCGACAGGAACATTCAGTACTTC. Translating it yields CASRFDRNIQYF.

This clonotype appeared many times. The chain is built from TRBV5-1 and TRBJ1-5, with 7 bases that match TRBD1. Germline CDR1 reads SGHRS; CDR2 reads YFSETQ. The CDR3 length is 15 residues. The J segment lost 6 bases and the V segment lost 4 bases, leaving 10 bases of the junction unmatched. The CDR3 DNA sequence: TGCGCCAGCAGCCTTTCCGGGACAGTTTCTCAGCCCCAGCATTTT. Its protein is CASSLSGTVSQPQHF.

This clonotype was seen ten or more times. The chain's CDR3 is CASSLRLSGRSTDTQYF. DNA for the CDR3: TGTGCCAGCAGCTTAAGATTATCAGGAAGGAGCACAGATACGCAGTATTTT. V is TRBV11-2 and J is TRBJ2-3; D gene ambiguous. V dropped 2 bases and J dropped 0 bases, with 15 bases sitting between them. CDR3 length: 17 amino acids. The germline V gene encodes CDR1 SGHAT and CDR2 FQNNGV.

This clonotype is judged medium-sized. The genes are TRBV6-5 and TRBJ2-2, with D possibly matching TRBD1 (5 bases). CDR3 length: 15 residues. V lost 6 bases and J 1 base, leaving 12 bases between the germline ends. In germline, CDR1 is MNHEY, CDR2 SVGAGI. The CDR3 loop is CASRQGVVNTGELFF. In DNA, the CDR3 is TGTGCCAGCAGGCAAGGGGTGGTGAACACCGGGGAGCTGTTTTTT.

This clonotype came up a few times. The V and J genes are TRBV6-5 and TRBJ2-1; D call uncertain. Per the germline V gene, CDR1 is MNHEY and CDR2 is SVGAGI. There are 15 residues in the CDR3. Trimming took off 6 bases at V and 3 bases at J, with 15 bases between the two ends. CDR3 in DNA: TGTGCCAGCAGCTCCGGGTCTTGGGGCTACAATGAGCAGTTCTTC. The encoded protein is CASSSGSWGYNEQFF.

This clonotype was seen ten or more times. The chain recombines TRBV6-1 with TRBJ2-1; TRBD1 matches 8 bases. J gave up 0 bases and V 3 bases, and 7 bases lay outside the gene matches. CDR1 is MNHNS and CDR2 is SASEGT in the germline V gene. CDR3 length: 17 amino acids. DNA of the CDR3: TGTGCCAGCAGTGAGGACAGGGCCTCGGACTCCTACAATGAGCAGTTCTTC. Protein: CASSEDRASDSYNEQFF.

The sample holds a few counts of this clonotype. The rearrangement uses TRBV29-1 and TRBJ2-1; D is possibly TRBD2 (6 bases). The CDR3 is 11 amino acids. V was shortened by 4 bases and J by 9 bases, with 10 bases between the two germline ends. The germline CDR1 and CDR2 sequences are SQVTM and ANQGSEA. CDR3 sequence: CSVGAEGEQFF. The CDR3 DNA reads TGCAGCGTTGGGGCGGAGGGTGAGCAGTTCTTC.

This clonotype has at least ten counts. V and J are TRBV6-5 and TRBJ2-4; 8 bases fit TRBD1. CDR1 and CDR2 (germline): MNHEY, SVGAGI. This CDR3 is built from 15 residues. J was trimmed by 4 bases and V by 5 bases; bases with no gene match: 7. CDR3 amino acids: CASSPTRTGKNIQYF. The CDR3 region has the DNA TGTGCCAGCAGTCCAACCCGGACAGGGAAAAACATTCAGTACTTC.